Listed below are T cell receptor beta chains from one sample, sequenced in a study of vaccination and CD4 T cells after COVID-19. For these TCRs, the target antigens are not known. MiXCR, applied by TCRdb to the PCR reads, yields one record per CDR3 protein. The sample shows about 26,000 distinct CDR3 sequences, 35% to 50% of them seen only once. The sample was CD4+ T cells from blood, cultured in vitro, taken about 7 months after SARS-CoV-2 vaccination. The receptor source for this set is a human donor who had recovered from COVID-19. Both conserved end residues are part of each CDR3. D genes are given only for firm matches. Size tells how often a clone was seen (once, few, many) or the class of an expanded clone, and some rows leave it out.

d_call	cdr3_length	clone_size	j_call	v_call	cdr3_nt	cdr3_aa
NA	13	NA	TRBJ2-7	TRBV28	TGTGCCAGCAGTTTTGGGGGCTCCTACGAGCAGTACTTC	CASSFGGSYEQYF
NA	14	few	TRBJ1-6	TRBV20-1	TGCAGTGCTAATGGGGGGATAGAGAATTCACCCCTCCACTTT	CSANGGIENSPLHF
TRBD2	15	NA	TRBJ2-1	TRBV20-1	TGCAGTGCTCCTCCGGGACTAGAGTCCTACAATGAGCAGTTCTTC	CSAPPGLESYNEQFF
NA	13	NA	TRBJ2-5	TRBV28	TGTGCCAGCAGTTTTCAAACTGGAGAGACCCAGTACTTC	CASSFQTGETQYF
NA	13	few	TRBJ1-5	TRBV20-1	TGCAGTGCTAGCAGGGACCTCAATCAGCCCCAGCATTTT	CSASRDLNQPQHF
NA	11	large	TRBJ2-3	TRBV7-2	TGTGCCAGCAGCTTAACAGATACGCAGTATTTT	CASSLTDTQYF
NA	15	few	TRBJ1-6	TRBV28	TGTGCCAGCAGTTTTGTAGGGTTAACGAATTCACCCCTCCACTTT	CASSFVGLTNSPLHF
TRBD2	12	NA	TRBJ2-5	TRBV29-1	TGCAGCGTGGGGTCTAGCGGTGAGACCCAGTACTTC	CSVGSSGETQYF
NA	16	NA	TRBJ2-7	TRBV7-9	TGTGCCAGCAGCTTAGCTCGGGGATCCCCCCGGGACGAGCAGTACTTC	CASSLARGSPRDEQYF
TRBD1	15	NA	TRBJ2-3	TRBV20-1	TGCAGTGCGGAACACAGGGGAAGAGGGACAGATACGCAGTATTTT	CSAEHRGRGTDTQYF
TRBD2	17	NA	TRBJ2-3	TRBV7-2	TGTGCCAGCGGGGGTTTTAGGCGGGAGGGGGTTAGGGATACGCAGTATTTT	CASGGFRREGVRDTQYF
NA	14	NA	TRBJ2-7	TRBV20-1	TGCAGTGCTGGTGAACTCCACACCTCCTACGAGCAGTACTTC	CSAGELHTSYEQYF
NA	15	NA	TRBJ1-1	TRBV12-3/TRBV12-4	TGTGCCAGCAGTTTAGCGCCCGTACCAAACACTGAAGCTTTCTTT	CASSLAPVPNTEAFF
TRBD1	15	NA	TRBJ1-3	TRBV28	TGTGCCAGCGACCCTAGGACAGGGGGCAGGAACACCATATATTTT	CASDPRTGGRNTIYF
NA	12	NA	TRBJ1-2	TRBV6-1	TGTGCCAGCAGTGAGCCCGGGCGGGGCTACACCTTC	CASSEPGRGYTF
TRBD1	15	NA	TRBJ2-7	TRBV6-2/TRBV6-3	TGTGCCAGCAGTTACGCCGACAGGGGGCGAGGCGAGCAGTACTTC	CASSYADRGRGEQYF
TRBD1	14	NA	TRBJ2-2	TRBV15	TGTGCCACCTCCGGGACAGGGGAGGCAAGGGAGCTGTTTTTT	CATSGTGEARELFF
NA	14	NA	TRBJ2-2	TRBV7-9	TGTGCCAGCAGCGCAAATCCTAACACCGGGGAGCTGTTTTTT	CASSANPNTGELFF
TRBD1	13	few	TRBJ2-5	TRBV24-1	TGTGCCACCAGTTCCGGGACAGTAGAGACCCAGTACTTC	CATSSGTVETQYF
NA	14	NA	TRBJ1-6	TRBV12-3/TRBV12-4	TGTGCCAGCAGTTGGGCACCCCGGAGTTCACCCCTCCACTTT	CASSWAPRSSPLHF
TRBD2	17	NA	TRBJ2-2	TRBV28	TGTGCCAGCAGCCCCTGGGTCGGGGCGGGAGACACCGGGGAGCTGTTTTTT	CASSPWVGAGDTGELFF
TRBD2	17	NA	TRBJ2-1	TRBV5-1	TGCGCCAGCAGCCCTGGGAAGACTAGCTACCATGACAATGAGCAGTTCTTC	CASSPGKTSYHDNEQFF
TRBD2	12	few	TRBJ2-1	TRBV28	TGTGCCAGCAGACGGGAGGAAGTTGAGCAGTTCTTC	CASRREEVEQFF
NA	15	NA	TRBJ2-7	TRBV5-4	TGTGCCAGCAGCTTTAGTACAGCGAGCTCCTACGAGCAGTACTTC	CASSFSTASSYEQYF
NA	14	NA	TRBJ2-7	TRBV6-2/TRBV6-3	TGTGCCAGCAAGTTTATGGAAATTTCGTACGAGCAGTACTTC	CASKFMEISYEQYF
TRBD2	19	NA	TRBJ2-1	TRBV7-2	TGTGCCAGCAGCTTAGTGTTAAAGGGACTACCGATCTCCTACAATGAGCAGTTCTTC	CASSLVLKGLPISYNEQFF
NA	13	NA	TRBJ1-5	TRBV19	TGTGCCACCGGGATAAATAGCAATCAGCCCCAGCATTTT	CATGINSNQPQHF
TRBD1	14	few	TRBJ2-4	TRBV7-6	TGTGCCAGCAGCTTAGGGACAGGGGTAAACATTCAGTACTTC	CASSLGTGVNIQYF
NA	11	few	TRBJ2-5	TRBV6-1	TGTGCCAGCAGATGGAAAGAGACCCAGTACTTC	CASRWKETQYF
NA	14	NA	TRBJ2-7	TRBV7-9	TGTGCCAGCAGCGCGGGACGGAGAGTGTACGAGCAGTACTTC	CASSAGRRVYEQYF
TRBD2	16	few	TRBJ2-7	TRBV7-8	TGTGCCAGCAGCTTAGGACTAGCGGGAGTACTTCGCGAGCAGTACTTC	CASSLGLAGVLREQYF
NA	12	few	TRBJ1-2	TRBV6-1	TGTGCCAGCAGTGATAAGGGGTATGGCTACACCTTC	CASSDKGYGYTF
NA	10	NA	TRBJ2-7	TRBV21-1	TGTGCCAGCCCCAACGGCGAGCAGTACTTC	CASPNGEQYF
NA	13	few	TRBJ2-7	TRBV7-9	TGTGCCAGCAGCTCCGGACAGTCTTACGAGCAGTACTTC	CASSSGQSYEQYF
NA	14	NA	TRBJ2-7	TRBV6-2/TRBV6-3	TGTGCCAGCAGTTACGCAGGCCCCTTACCCGAGCAGTACTTC	CASSYAGPLPEQYF
TRBD2	13	few	TRBJ2-1	TRBV6-1	TGTGCCAGCACCGCGGGAGGGATTAATGAGCAGTTCTTC	CASTAGGINEQFF
TRBD1	14	few	TRBJ2-1	TRBV6-2/TRBV6-3	TGTGCCAGCAGGGACAGGGGCACCTACAATGAGCAGTTCTTC	CASRDRGTYNEQFF
NA	15	few	TRBJ1-2	TRBV6-1	TGTGCCAGCATACCCCTTCCGAGGCTGACCTATGGCTACACCTTC	CASIPLPRLTYGYTF
TRBD2	13	NA	TRBJ2-7	TRBV20-1	TGCAGTGCTCATAGCGGGAGCTCCTACGAGCAGTACTTC	CSAHSGSSYEQYF
NA	13	few	TRBJ2-7	TRBV6-1	TGTGCCAGCAGACCCTATGGACAGTACGAGCAGTACTTC	CASRPYGQYEQYF
TRBD1	17	few	TRBJ2-3	TRBV15	TGTGCCACCAGCAGAGGGACCACAGGGGGCGCGTACGATACGCAGTATTTT	CATSRGTTGGAYDTQYF
TRBD2	16	few	TRBJ2-7	TRBV6-5	TGTGCCAGCAGTTCACAGAGGACTAGCGGGCGCTACGAGCAGTACTTC	CASSSQRTSGRYEQYF